Below are 29 T cell receptor beta chains sequenced from a single sample in a study of blood T cell repertoires in COVID-19. Clones were sequenced by immunoSEQ multiplex PCR, and TCRdb holds only the in-frame ones, with some missing. The repertoire holds 250,000 or so clones, with roughly 89% as singletons. The sequenced material came from peripheral blood. The receptors shown here come from an older woman with COVID-19, enrolled during active disease.

The rearrangement links TRBV10-3 to TRBJ1-1; 11 bases align to TRBD1. Germline CDR1 is ENHRY and CDR2 is SYGVKD. The CDR3 covers 16 residues. V was pared by 6 bases and J by 0 bases, with 6 bases of the junction left unmatched. As DNA, the CDR3 is TGTGCCATCAGGGCGGACAGGGGGCTGGTGAACACTGAAGCTTTCTTT. This sequence encodes CAIRADRGLVNTEAFF.

V gene TRBV28 combines with J gene TRBJ1-5; 7 bases are shared with TRBD1. The CDR3 is 14 amino acids. V was clipped by 6 bases and J by 2 bases; unmatched bases: 4. Germline CDR1 is MDHEN and CDR2 is SYDVKM. The CDR3 DNA reads as TGTGCCAGCAGGCGGACAGGCGGCAATCAGCCCCAGCATTTT. Its protein is CASRRTGGNQPQHF.

The V and J genes are TRBV5-1 and TRBJ1-2; 8 nucleotides agree with TRBD1. The CDR3 extends over 12 amino acids. Germline loops: CDR1 SGHRS, CDR2 YFSETQ. V lost 0 bases, J lost 8 bases, and 0 bases stayed unmatched. CDR3 sequence (DNA): TGCGCCAGCAGCTTGGCAGGGGGCGGCTACACCTTC. It translates to CASSLAGGGYTF.

The CDR3 coding sequence is TGTGCCAGCAGTTACTCACAGGGGTTGGAACTGTTTTTT. It encodes CASSYSQGLELFF. The chain joins TRBV6-6 to TRBJ1-4; 7 positions agree with TRBD1. Germline CDR1 and CDR2: MNHNY and SVGAGI (reference sequence). V lost 0 bases and J lost 12; bases outside the gene matches: 4. This CDR3 is 13 amino acids long.

V is TRBV28 and J is TRBJ2-7; D remains ambiguous. The CDR3 consists of 17 residues. Trimming left V 3 bases short and J 2 bases short, with 20 bases between. In germline, CDR1 is MDHEN, CDR2 SYDVKM. The CDR3 sequence is CASSFRIGQVLTYEQYF. Written as DNA, the CDR3 is TGTGCCAGCAGTTTTCGGATAGGCCAGGTCCTCACCTACGAGCAGTACTTC.

The genes are TRBV20-1 and TRBJ2-7; no definite D call. Trimming pared 6 bases from V and 7 bases from J, leaving 13 bases between. Germline V gives CDR1 DFQATT, CDR2 SNEGSKA (reference sequence). This CDR3 has 11 residues. The CDR3 is CSALNTVEQYF. In DNA, the CDR3 is TGCAGTGCCCTTAACACAGTTGAGCAGTACTTC.

This rearrangement joins TRBV5-1 to TRBJ2-7; D remains ambiguous. CDR3 length: 12 residues. The V end was cut by 4 bases, the J end by 6 bases, with 11 bases between. Germline V gene data show CDR1 as SGHRS and CDR2 as YFSETQ. The CDR3 nucleotides read TGCGCCAGCAGCCAACAACCCCCCGAGCAGTACTTC. Translating it yields CASSQQPPEQYF.

V gene TRBV11-1 combines with J gene TRBJ2-1, with D perhaps TRBD1 (6 bases). V shed 5 bases and J shed 1 base, with 12 bases lying between them. Per germline, CDR1 SGHAT and CDR2 FQDESV (reference sequence). The CDR3 extends over 15 amino acids. The CDR3 coding sequence is TGTGCCAGCAGCCAGGGGCAGGGTTCCTACAATGAGCAGTTCTTC. This encodes CASSQGQGSYNEQFF.

This rearrangement joins TRBV7-8 to TRBJ2-3, with D tentatively TRBD2 (6 bases). This CDR3 has 14 residues. The V gene lost 1 base and the J gene lost 5 bases, with 10 bases spanning the gap. CDR1 is SGHVS, CDR2 FQNEAQ, per germline. The CDR3 region is CASSLGGLQDTQYF. In DNA, the CDR3 is TGTGCCAGCAGCTTAGGGGGACTCCAAGATACGCAGTATTTT.

This chain uses TRBV19 with TRBJ1-2; TRBD1 agrees at 10 bases. V shed 3 bases and J 8 bases; nucleotides not matched to a gene: 6. Per germline, CDR1 LNHDA and CDR2 SQIVND (reference sequence). The CDR3 loop spans 14 amino acids. This CDR3 reads CASSIETGGRGYTF. In DNA form, the CDR3 reads TGTGCCAGTAGTATCGAGACAGGGGGCCGGGGCTACACCTTC.

The J gene is TRBJ2-1, the V gene TRBV19, with 11 bases lining up with TRBD2. The length of the CDR3 is 13 residues. The ends lost 8 bases at V and 4 bases at J; junction bases unmatched: 1. Germline CDR1 reads LNHDA; CDR2 reads SQIVND (reference sequence). The CDR3 spells CASGTSGYNEQFF. CDR3 in DNA: TGTGCCAGTGGGACTAGCGGATACAATGAGCAGTTCTTC.

The rearrangement uses TRBV19 and TRBJ1-1, with D possibly matching TRBD1 (6 bases). The CDR3 sequence is 13 residues long. Germline V lookup: CDR1 LNHDA, CDR2 SQIVND (reference sequence). Trimming removed 8 bases from V and 3 bases from J, with 13 bases in between. CDR3 coding DNA: TGTGCCAGTGCCAGGGGCTGGGACACTGAAGCTTTCTTT. Amino acid sequence: CASARGWDTEAFF.

The rearrangement joins TRBV12-5 to TRBJ1-5; D ambiguous. V was clipped by 2 bases and J by 4 bases, with 3 bases between them. This CDR3 has 12 residues. CDR1 and CDR2 from the germline V gene are LGHNT and FRNRAP. CDR3 amino acids: CASGLPNQPQHF. As DNA, the CDR3 is TGTGCTAGTGGTTTGCCAAATCAGCCCCAGCATTTT.

This chain joins TRBV19 and TRBJ2-2; TRBD2 is a possible D gene (6 bases). Looked up from germline, CDR1 is LNHDA and CDR2 is SQIVND (reference sequence). V was cut by 3 bases and J by 1 base, with 9 bases left in between. This CDR3 is 15 amino acids long. In DNA, the CDR3 is TGTGCCAGTAGTATTGGCGGGGTGAACACCGGGGAGCTGTTTTTT. Amino acid sequence: CASSIGGVNTGELFF.

The chain combines TRBV10-3 with TRBJ2-5; 12 bases are a match to TRBD2. CDR1 and CDR2 from the germline V gene are ENHRY and SYGVKD. V trimming: 8 bases; J trimming: 2 bases; junction bases outside the gene matches: 9. The CDR3 runs 16 residues. DNA of the CDR3: TGTGCCATCGCCCCACTAGCGGGGGGCCCTCAAGAGACCCAGTACTTC. This translates into CAIAPLAGGPQETQYF.

The count of this clone is one. This rearrangement joins TRBV12-3 or TRBV12-4 to TRBJ1-2; D call uncertain. This CDR3 comprises 13 residues. Trimming took off 1 base at V and 5 bases at J, with 8 bases between the two ends. DNA of the CDR3: TGTGCCAGCAGTTTAGGGGCTACGTATGGCTACACCTTC. Amino acids: CASSLGATYGYTF.

The V gene is TRBV6-2 or TRBV6-3, the J gene TRBJ2-7; weak D call: TRBD2 (7 bases). Germline loops: CDR1 MNHEY, CDR2 SVGEGT. Trimming shortened V by 0 bases and J by 5 bases, and 20 bases separated the two germline ends. This CDR3 has 17 amino acids. The CDR3 region is CASSYSRLGGASDEQYF. CDR3 nucleotide sequence: TGTGCCAGCAGTTACTCGCGCCTAGGGGGGGCCTCAGACGAGCAGTACTTC.

The J gene is TRBJ2-3, the V gene TRBV5-4, with 8 bases identical to TRBD1. The CDR3 sequence is 14 residues long. The germline V gene encodes CDR1 SGHNT and CDR2 YYREEE (reference sequence). V was pared by 4 bases and J by 1 base, with 2 bases of the junction left unmatched. CDR3 sequence (DNA): TGTGCCAGCAGCCCAGGGGGCGGCACAGATACGCAGTATTTT. Residues: CASSPGGGTDTQYF.

The rearrangement links TRBV30 to TRBJ1-5; no definite D call. This CDR3 region has 15 residues. Trimming pared 0 bases from V and 2 bases from J, leaving 11 bases between. The V gene's germline CDR1 is GTSNPN and CDR2 SVGIG (reference sequence). The CDR3 loop is CAWSVGGSRNQPQHF. The CDR3 nucleotides read TGTGCCTGGAGTGTAGGTGGGAGTCGCAATCAGCCCCAGCATTTT.

The CDR3 region has the DNA TGTGCCAGCAGCTCTAGGGGTTCTGGGGCCAACGTCCTGACTTTC. Its protein is CASSSRGSGANVLTF. This chain links TRBV9 with TRBJ2-6; a weak D match, TRBD1 (5 bases). Trimming took off 4 bases at V and 1 base at J, with 9 bases between the two ends. This CDR3 comprises 15 residues. The germline gives CDR1 SGDLS, CDR2 YYNGEE.

This clone was recorded only once. V and J are TRBV18 and TRBJ1-1, with D possibly matching TRBD1 (5 bases). Looked up from germline, CDR1 is KGHSH and CDR2 is LQKENI. This CDR3 is built from 15 residues. V was cut by 5 bases and J by 4 bases, with 17 bases left in between. DNA for the CDR3: TGTGCCAGCTCATCCCAGACCTCGGGGGGCACTGAAGCTTTCTTT. Translation: CASSSQTSGGTEAFF. The full variable domain, with the rest looked up from reference TRBV18 and TRBJ1-1, is NAGVMQNPRHLVRRRGQEARLRCSPMKGHSHVYWYRQLPEEGLKFMVYLQKENIIDESGMPKERFSAEFPKEGPSILRIQQVVRGDSAAYFCASSSQTSGGTEAFFGQGTRLTVV.

The chain combines TRBV7-8 with TRBJ2-7; D not resolved. Per germline, CDR1 SGHVS and CDR2 FQNEAQ. V was cut by 0 bases and J by 6 bases, with 9 bases left in between. This CDR3 is 13 amino acids long. CDR3 protein: CASSLAPLVEQYF. The CDR3 DNA sequence: TGTGCCAGCAGCTTAGCGCCTCTAGTCGAGCAGTACTTC.

This clone was seen more than once but under ten times. This sequence joins TRBV29-1 and TRBJ2-1, with D possibly TRBD1 on 5 matching bases. V lost 0 bases and J lost 3, with 21 bases in between. The CDR3 spans 18 residues. CDR1 is SQVTM and CDR2 is ANQGSEA in the germline V gene. The CDR3 region has the DNA TGCAGCGTTGAAGATCCGCCCGGCCTGGGGCGACTCTACAATGAGCAGTTCTTC. This translates into CSVEDPPGLGRLYNEQFF.

This clone was counted a few times. The rearrangement joins TRBV10-3 to TRBJ2-5; the match to TRBD1 covers 7 bases. Germline values: CDR1 ENHRY, CDR2 SYGVKD. V was clipped by 10 bases and J by 5 bases; unmatched bases: 7. The CDR3 is 12 residues long. The CDR3 coding sequence is TGTGCCAGTACGACAGGGTCGGAGACCCAGTACTTC. Protein product: CASTTGSETQYF.

The chain joins TRBV7-2 to TRBJ2-1; 8 nucleotides line up with TRBD2. J gave up 0 bases and V 0 bases, and 7 bases lay outside the gene matches. Germline V CDR1 and CDR2: SGHTA, FQGNSA. The CDR3 consists of 18 residues. CDR3 sequence reads: CASSLAASGGSSYNEQFF. DNA of the CDR3: TGTGCCAGCAGCTTAGCCGCGAGCGGGGGAAGCTCCTACAATGAGCAGTTCTTC. Variable domain in full (rest from reference TRBV7-2 and TRBJ2-1): GAGVSQSPSNKVTEKGKDVELRCDPISGHTALYWYRQSLGQGLEFLIYFQGNSAPDKSGLPSDRFSAERTGGSVSTLTIQRTQQEDSAVYLCASSLAASGGSSYNEQFFGPGTRLTVL.

V and J are TRBV19 and TRBJ2-3; 7 bases map to TRBD2. The germline V gene encodes CDR1 LNHDA and CDR2 SQIVND (reference sequence). J gave up 1 base and V 1 base, and 2 bases lay outside the gene matches. The CDR3 extends over 15 amino acids. The CDR3 spells CASSIGLAGTDTQYF. DNA for the CDR3: TGTGCCAGTAGTATAGGACTAGCTGGCACAGATACGCAGTATTTT.

The rearrangement joins TRBV6-6 to TRBJ1-4; a weak D match, TRBD1 (5 bases). The CDR3 has 13 amino acids. The V end was cut by 8 bases, the J end by 8 bases, with 15 bases between. The V gene's germline CDR1 is MNHNY and CDR2 SVGAGI (reference sequence). The CDR3 reads CASVAGEWEKLFF. The CDR3 DNA reads as TGTGCCAGCGTAGCGGGGGAATGGGAAAAACTGTTTTTT.

There are a few counts of this clone. The chain joins TRBV7-3 to TRBJ2-2; 11 bases align to TRBD2. The CDR3 has 16 residues. V gave up 5 bases and J gave up 2 bases; unmatched junction bases: 4. Per the germline V gene, CDR1 is SGHTA and CDR2 is FQGTGA. CDR3 amino acids: CASSPLAGGNTGELFF. The CDR3 DNA reads as TGTGCCAGCAGCCCGCTAGCGGGGGGCAACACCGGGGAGCTGTTTTTT.

The chain recombines TRBV7-9 with TRBJ2-2; 7 bases line up with TRBD1. Germline V gives CDR1 SEHNR, CDR2 FQNEAQ (reference sequence). Trimming at V came to 7 bases and at J to 5 bases, leaving 13 bases not matched to a gene. This CDR3 is built from 16 residues. The CDR3 DNA is TGTGCCAGCATTCCCCGCACCAGACAGGGAACCGGGGAGCTGTTTTTT. It codes for CASIPRTRQGTGELFF.